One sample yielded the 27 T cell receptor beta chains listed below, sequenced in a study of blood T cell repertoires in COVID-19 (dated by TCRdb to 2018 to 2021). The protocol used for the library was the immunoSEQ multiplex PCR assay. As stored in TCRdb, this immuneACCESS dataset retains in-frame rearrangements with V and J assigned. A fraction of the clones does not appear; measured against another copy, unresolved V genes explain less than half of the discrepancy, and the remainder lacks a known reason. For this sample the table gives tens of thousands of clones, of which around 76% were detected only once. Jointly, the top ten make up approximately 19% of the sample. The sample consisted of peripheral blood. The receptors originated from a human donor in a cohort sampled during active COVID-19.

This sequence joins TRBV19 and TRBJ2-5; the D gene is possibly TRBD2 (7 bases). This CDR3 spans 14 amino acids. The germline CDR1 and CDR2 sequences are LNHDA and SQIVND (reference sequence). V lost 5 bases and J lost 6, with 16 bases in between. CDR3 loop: CASSYRGAEKTQYF. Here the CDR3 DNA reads TGTGCCAGTAGTTATCGGGGGGCGGAAAAGACCCAGTACTTC.

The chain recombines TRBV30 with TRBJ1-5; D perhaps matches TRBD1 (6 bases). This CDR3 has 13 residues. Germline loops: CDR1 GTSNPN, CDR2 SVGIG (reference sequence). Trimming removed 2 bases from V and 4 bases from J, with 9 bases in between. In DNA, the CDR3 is TGTGCCTGGAGTAAACAGGGAAATCAGCCCCAGCATTTT. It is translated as CAWSKQGNQPQHF.

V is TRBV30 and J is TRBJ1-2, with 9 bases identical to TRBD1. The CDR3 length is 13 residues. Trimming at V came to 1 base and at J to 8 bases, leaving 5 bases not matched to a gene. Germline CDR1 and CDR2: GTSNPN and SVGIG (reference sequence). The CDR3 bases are TGTGCCTGGAGTGCCGGGACAGGGAGGGGCTACACCTTC. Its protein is CAWSAGTGRGYTF.

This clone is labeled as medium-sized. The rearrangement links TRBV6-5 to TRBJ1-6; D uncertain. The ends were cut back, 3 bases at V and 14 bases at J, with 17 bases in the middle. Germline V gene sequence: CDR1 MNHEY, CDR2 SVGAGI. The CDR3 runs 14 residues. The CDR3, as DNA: TGTGCCAGCAGTTATAAATACGGGGTTTCCACCCTCCACTTT. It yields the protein CASSYKYGVSTLHF.

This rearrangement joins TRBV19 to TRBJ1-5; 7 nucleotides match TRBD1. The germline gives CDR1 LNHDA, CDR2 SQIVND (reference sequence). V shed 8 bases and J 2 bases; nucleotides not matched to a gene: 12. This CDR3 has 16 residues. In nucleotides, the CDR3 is TGTGCCAGTCGGGGCCAACAGGGGTCGGGCAATCAGCCCCAGCATTTT. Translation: CASRGQQGSGNQPQHF.

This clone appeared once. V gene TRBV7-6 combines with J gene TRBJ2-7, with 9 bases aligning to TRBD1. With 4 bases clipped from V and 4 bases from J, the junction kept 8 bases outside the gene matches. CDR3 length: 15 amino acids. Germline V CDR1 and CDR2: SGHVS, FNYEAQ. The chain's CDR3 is CASSSPGQGLYEQYF. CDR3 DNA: TGTGCCAGCAGCTCGCCGGGACAGGGCCTTTACGAGCAGTACTTC.

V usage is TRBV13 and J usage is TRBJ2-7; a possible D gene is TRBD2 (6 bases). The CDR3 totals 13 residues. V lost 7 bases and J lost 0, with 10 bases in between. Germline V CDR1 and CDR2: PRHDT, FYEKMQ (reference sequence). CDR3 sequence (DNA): TGTGCCAGCACCGCCGGGAGCTCCTACGAGCAGTACTTC. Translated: CASTAGSSYEQYF. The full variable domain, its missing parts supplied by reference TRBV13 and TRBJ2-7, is AAGVIQSPRHLIKEKRETATLKCYPIPRHDTVYWYQQGPGQDPQFLISFYEKMQSDKGSIPDRFSAQQFSDYHSELNMSSLELGDSALYFCASTAGSSYEQYFGPGTRLTVT.

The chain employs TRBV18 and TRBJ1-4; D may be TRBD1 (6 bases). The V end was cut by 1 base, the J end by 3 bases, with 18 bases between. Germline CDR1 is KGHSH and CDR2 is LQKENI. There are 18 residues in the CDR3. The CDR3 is CASSPLTRGLHPNEKLFF. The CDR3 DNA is TGTGCCAGCTCACCACTGACCAGGGGATTGCATCCTAATGAAAAACTGTTTTTT.

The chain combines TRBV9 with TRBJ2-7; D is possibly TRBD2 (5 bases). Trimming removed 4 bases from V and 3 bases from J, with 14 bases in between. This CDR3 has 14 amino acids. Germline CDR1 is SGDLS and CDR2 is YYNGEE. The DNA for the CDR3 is TGTGCCAGCAGCCCGAGTCCCGGAGGCTACGAGCAGTACTTC. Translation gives CASSPSPGGYEQYF.

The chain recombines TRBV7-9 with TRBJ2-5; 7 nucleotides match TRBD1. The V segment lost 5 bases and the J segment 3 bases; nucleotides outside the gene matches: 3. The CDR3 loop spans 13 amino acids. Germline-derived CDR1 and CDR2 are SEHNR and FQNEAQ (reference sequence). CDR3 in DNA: TGTGCCAGCAGCCAGGGGACAGAAGAGACCCAGTACTTC. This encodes CASSQGTEETQYF.

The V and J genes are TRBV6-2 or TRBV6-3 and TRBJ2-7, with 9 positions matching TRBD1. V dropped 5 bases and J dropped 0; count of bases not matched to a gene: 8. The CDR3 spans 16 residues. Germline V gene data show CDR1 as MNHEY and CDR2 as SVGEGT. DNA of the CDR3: TGTGCCAGCAGTCACCCGGGACAGGGAGCCTCCTACGAGCAGTACTTC. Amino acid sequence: CASSHPGQGASYEQYF.

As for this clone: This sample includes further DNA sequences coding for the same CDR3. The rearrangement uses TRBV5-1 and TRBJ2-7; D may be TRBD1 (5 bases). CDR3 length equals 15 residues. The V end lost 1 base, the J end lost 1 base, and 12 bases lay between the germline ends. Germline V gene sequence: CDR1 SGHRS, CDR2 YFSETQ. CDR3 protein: CASSLSPTESYEQYF. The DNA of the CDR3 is TGCGCCAGCAGCTTGTCCCCGACAGAGTCCTACGAGCAGTACTTC.

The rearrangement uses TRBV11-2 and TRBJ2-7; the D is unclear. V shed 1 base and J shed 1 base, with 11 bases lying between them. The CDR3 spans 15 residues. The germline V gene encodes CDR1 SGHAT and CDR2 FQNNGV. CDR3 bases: TGTGCCAGCAGCTTAGGTTCTTTGGCATCCTACGAGCAGTACTTC. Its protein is CASSLGSLASYEQYF.

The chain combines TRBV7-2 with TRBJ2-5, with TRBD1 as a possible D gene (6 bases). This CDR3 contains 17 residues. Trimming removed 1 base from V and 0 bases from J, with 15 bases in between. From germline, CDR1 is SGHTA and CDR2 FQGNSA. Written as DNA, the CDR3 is TGTGCCAGCAGCTTAGTAGTGGGGGCGTTACACCAAGAGACCCAGTACTTC. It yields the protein CASSLVVGALHQETQYF.

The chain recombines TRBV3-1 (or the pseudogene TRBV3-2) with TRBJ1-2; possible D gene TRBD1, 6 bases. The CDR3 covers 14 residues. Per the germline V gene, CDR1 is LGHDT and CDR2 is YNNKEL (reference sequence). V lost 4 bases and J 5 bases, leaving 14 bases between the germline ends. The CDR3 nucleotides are TGTGCCAGCAGCCCGATGGGGGCCGTATATGGCTACACCTTC. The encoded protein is CASSPMGAVYGYTF.

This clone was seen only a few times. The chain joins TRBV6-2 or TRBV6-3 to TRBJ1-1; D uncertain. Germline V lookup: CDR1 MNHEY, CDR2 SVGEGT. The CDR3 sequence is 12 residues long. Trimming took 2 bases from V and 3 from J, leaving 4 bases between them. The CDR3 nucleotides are TGTGCCAGCAGTTACCCCTACACTGAAGCTTTCTTT. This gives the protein CASSYPYTEAFF.

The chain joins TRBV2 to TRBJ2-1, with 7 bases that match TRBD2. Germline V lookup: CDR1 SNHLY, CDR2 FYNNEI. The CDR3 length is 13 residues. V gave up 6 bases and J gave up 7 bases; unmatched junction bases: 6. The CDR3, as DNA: TGTGCCAGCAGAAGCGGGGTATGGAATGAGCAGTTCTTC. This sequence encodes CASRSGVWNEQFF.

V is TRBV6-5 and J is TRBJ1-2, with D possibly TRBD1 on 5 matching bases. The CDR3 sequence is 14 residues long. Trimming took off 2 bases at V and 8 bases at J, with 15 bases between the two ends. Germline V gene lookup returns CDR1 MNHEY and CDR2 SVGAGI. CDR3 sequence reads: CASSYGGAGSGYTF. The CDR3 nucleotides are TGTGCCAGCAGTTACGGTGGGGCAGGATCGGGCTACACCTTC.

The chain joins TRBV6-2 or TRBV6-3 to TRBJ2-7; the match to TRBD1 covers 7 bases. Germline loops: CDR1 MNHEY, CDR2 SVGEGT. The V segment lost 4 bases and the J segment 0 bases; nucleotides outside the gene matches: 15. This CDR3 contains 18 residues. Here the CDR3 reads CASSSPKGALVISYEQYF. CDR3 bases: TGTGCCAGCAGTTCCCCCAAGGGGGCGCTTGTCATCTCCTACGAGCAGTACTTC.

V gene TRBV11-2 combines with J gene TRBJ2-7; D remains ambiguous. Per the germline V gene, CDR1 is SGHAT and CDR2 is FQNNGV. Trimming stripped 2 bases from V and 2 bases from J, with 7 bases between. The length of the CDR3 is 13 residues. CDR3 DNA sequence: TGTGCCAGCAGCTTAAACAGCCCCTACGAGCAGTACTTC. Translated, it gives CASSLNSPYEQYF.

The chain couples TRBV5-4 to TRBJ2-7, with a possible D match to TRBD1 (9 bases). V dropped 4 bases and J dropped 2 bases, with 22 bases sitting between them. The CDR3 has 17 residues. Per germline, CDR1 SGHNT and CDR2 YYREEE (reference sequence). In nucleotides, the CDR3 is TGTGCCAGCAGCAAAGGTAGCGGGACAGGGTCCCCCTACGAGCAGTACTTC. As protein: CASSKGSGTGSPYEQYF.

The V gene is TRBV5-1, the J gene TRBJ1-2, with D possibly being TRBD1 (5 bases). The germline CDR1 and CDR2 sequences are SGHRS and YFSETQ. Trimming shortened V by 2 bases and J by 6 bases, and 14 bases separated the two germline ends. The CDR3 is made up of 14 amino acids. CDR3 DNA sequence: TGCGCCAGCAGCTTTGGGGCAGGAAGAGATGGCTACACCTTC. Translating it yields CASSFGAGRDGYTF. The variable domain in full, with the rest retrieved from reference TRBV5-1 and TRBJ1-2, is KAGVTQTPRYLIKTRGQQVTLSCSPISGHRSVSWYQQTPGQGLQFLFEYFSETQRNKGNFPGRFSGRQFSNSRSEMNVSTLELGDSALYLCASSFGAGRDGYTFGSGTRLTVV.

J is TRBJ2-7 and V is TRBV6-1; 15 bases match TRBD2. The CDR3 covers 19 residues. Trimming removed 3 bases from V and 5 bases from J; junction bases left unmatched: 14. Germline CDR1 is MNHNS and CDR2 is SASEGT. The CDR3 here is CASSEGRGLAGGRPNEQYF. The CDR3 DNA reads TGTGCCAGCAGTGAGGGTAGGGGACTAGCGGGGGGCCGTCCTAACGAGCAGTACTTC.

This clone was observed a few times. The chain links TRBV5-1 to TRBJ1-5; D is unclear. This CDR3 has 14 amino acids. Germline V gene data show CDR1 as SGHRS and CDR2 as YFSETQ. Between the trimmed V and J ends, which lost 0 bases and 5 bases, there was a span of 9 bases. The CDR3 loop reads CASSLGAADQPQHF. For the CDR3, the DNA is TGCGCCAGCAGCTTGGGGGCAGCAGATCAGCCCCAGCATTTT.

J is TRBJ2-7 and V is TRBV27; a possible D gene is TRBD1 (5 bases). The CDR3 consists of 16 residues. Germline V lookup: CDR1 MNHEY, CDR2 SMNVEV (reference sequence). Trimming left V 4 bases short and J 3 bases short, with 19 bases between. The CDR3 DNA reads TGTGCCAGCAGTTACTCAATTGGGGCCGAGAGCTACGAGCAGTACTTC. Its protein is CASSYSIGAESYEQYF.

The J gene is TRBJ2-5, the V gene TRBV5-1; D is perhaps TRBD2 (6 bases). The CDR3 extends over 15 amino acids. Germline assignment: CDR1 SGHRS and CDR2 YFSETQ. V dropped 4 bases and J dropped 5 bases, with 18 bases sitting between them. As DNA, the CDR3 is TGCGCCAGCAGCATTGGAGGGACGCCCGGGGAGACCCAGTACTTC. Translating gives CASSIGGTPGETQYF.

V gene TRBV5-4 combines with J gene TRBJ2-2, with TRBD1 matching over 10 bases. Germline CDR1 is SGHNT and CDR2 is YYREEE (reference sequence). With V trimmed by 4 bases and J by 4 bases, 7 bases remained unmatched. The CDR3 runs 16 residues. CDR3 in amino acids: CASSLSGTGATGELFF. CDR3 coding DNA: TGTGCCAGCAGCCTCAGTGGGACAGGGGCCACCGGGGAGCTGTTTTTT.